Listed below are T cell receptor beta chains from one sample, sequenced in a study of long-term antiretroviral therapy in people with HIV. TCRdb's copy holds only in-frame clones and misses some; the assay was immunoSEQ multiplex PCR. Here the sample spans roughly 18,000 clones, around 80% being singletons. The specimen comprised unsorted PBMCs, sampled 2.9 years after starting antiretroviral therapy. The source of these receptors is a woman aged 25 to 39 with HIV. CDR3s leave out the opening cysteine and the closing phenylalanine or tryptophan. Clone size, where shown, is once, few, many, or a class for clones that have expanded.

CDR3: AISDGQSNQPQH; length: 12; size: few; V: TRBV10-3; J: TRBJ1-5
CDR3: ASSPMGQGNTEAF; length: 13; size: -; V: TRBV5-4; J: TRBJ1-1
CDR3: ASSFKGTSKGPEAF; length: 14; size: -; V: TRBV7-9; J: TRBJ1-1
CDR3: ASSDGRGTYEQY; length: 12; size: -; V: TRBV28; J: TRBJ2-7
CDR3: AWTAGGPQETQY; length: 12; size: -; V: TRBV30; J: TRBJ2-5
CDR3: AWSADTGQPQH; length: 11; size: -; V: TRBV30; J: TRBJ1-5
CDR3: AWSAALRNTEAF; length: 12; size: -; V: TRBV30; J: TRBJ1-1
CDR3: ASSLLSGYNEQF; length: 12; size: -; V: TRBV11-2; J: TRBJ2-1
CDR3: ASSPTVGFSTEAF; length: 13; size: -; V: TRBV18; J: TRBJ1-1
CDR3: ASSFGRGRVNEQF; length: 13; size: -; V: TRBV27; J: TRBJ2-1
CDR3: AWSFGVGQPQH; length: 11; size: -; V: TRBV30; J: TRBJ1-5
CDR3: AIQQGSNTEAF; length: 11; size: -; V: TRBV10-3; J: TRBJ1-1
CDR3: ASSPTSGGTYEQY; length: 13; size: -; V: TRBV5-1; J: TRBJ2-7
CDR3: ASSTLGGGITNEKLF; length: 15; size: -; V: TRBV5-6; J: TRBJ1-4
CDR3: ASGGQGLSGELF; length: 12; size: once; V: TRBV5-1; J: TRBJ2-2
CDR3: ASSSSWGYEQF; length: 11; size: -; V: TRBV7-2; J: TRBJ2-1
CDR3: ASSPSGQPQH; length: 10; size: -; V: TRBV18; J: TRBJ1-5
CDR3: ASSPRDGQETQY; length: 12; size: -; V: TRBV18; J: TRBJ2-5
CDR3: ASSQEPGQGAF; length: 11; size: -; V: TRBV27; J: TRBJ1-1
CDR3: ASSTWTGGNTEAF; length: 13; size: few; V: TRBV19; J: TRBJ1-1
CDR3: ASSAGKQALYGYT; length: 13; size: -; V: TRBV9; J: TRBJ1-2
CDR3: ASKGPQYRRVEAF; length: 13; size: -; V: TRBV6-1; J: TRBJ1-1
CDR3: ASSGQANTGELF; length: 12; size: -; V: TRBV6-4; J: TRBJ2-2
CDR3: ASSVTLGVGTDTQY; length: 14; size: -; V: TRBV2; J: TRBJ2-3
CDR3: ASSLAPRLWGLEGYNEQF; length: 18; size: -; V: TRBV7-6; J: TRBJ2-1
CDR3: ASSLQGSGNTIY; length: 12; size: -; V: TRBV5-8; J: TRBJ1-3
CDR3: ASSLDATGVGNTIY; length: 14; size: -; V: TRBV7-2; J: TRBJ1-3
CDR3: ASSAAGLREKLF; length: 12; size: -; V: TRBV11-2; J: TRBJ1-4
CDR3: ASRDGSNQPQH; length: 11; size: -; V: TRBV10-2; J: TRBJ1-5
CDR3: ASSFGSGVGDNEQF; length: 14; size: -; V: TRBV5-1; J: TRBJ2-1
CDR3: AVRPPGQGFSGQY; length: 13; size: large; V: TRBV19; J: TRBJ2-7
CDR3: ASSKGVGPSGGVGYT; length: 15; size: few; V: TRBV21-1; J: TRBJ1-2
CDR3: ASSLGQGDEKLF; length: 12; size: -; V: TRBV5-6; J: TRBJ1-4
CDR3: ASSSGQGQWN; length: 10; size: -; V: TRBV5-1; J: TRBJ2-5
CDR3: ASSYRDRGYEQY; length: 12; size: -; V: TRBV5-1; J: TRBJ2-7
CDR3: ASSFFSGGNTGELF; length: 14; size: -; V: TRBV27; J: TRBJ2-2
CDR3: ASSSITALEGEAF; length: 13; size: -; V: TRBV2; J: TRBJ1-1
CDR3: ASKPPDRMNTEAF; length: 13; size: few; V: TRBV19; J: TRBJ1-1
CDR3: ASSSPGGTEAF; length: 11; size: -; V: TRBV6-6; J: TRBJ1-1
CDR3: ASSLVTEANYGYT; length: 13; size: few; V: TRBV18; J: TRBJ1-2
CDR3: ASSPRLAGVGGELF; length: 14; size: -; V: TRBV7-2; J: TRBJ2-2
CDR3: ASSLAAGVDYGYT; length: 13; size: few; V: TRBV5-6; J: TRBJ1-2
CDR3: ASMRGINQPQH; length: 11; size: -; V: TRBV6-5; J: TRBJ1-5
CDR3: ASSDREGAEAF; length: 11; size: -; V: TRBV6-1; J: TRBJ1-1
CDR3: ASSYSTGPLHQPQH; length: 14; size: -; V: TRBV7-8; J: TRBJ1-5
CDR3: AWGKGGSGNTIY; length: 12; size: -; V: TRBV30; J: TRBJ1-3
CDR3: ASRETANYGYT; length: 11; size: -; V: TRBV6-5; J: TRBJ1-2
CDR3: ASRLTGTYSNQPQH; length: 14; size: -; V: TRBV27; J: TRBJ1-5
CDR3: ASDQGWRQPQH; length: 11; size: -; V: TRBV6-6; J: TRBJ1-5
CDR3: ASSEGTAYYGYT; length: 12; size: -; V: TRBV6-1; J: TRBJ1-2
CDR3: ASSQSDPEPTDTQY; length: 14; size: -; V: TRBV4-1; J: TRBJ2-3